The source of this T cell receptor (beta chain) is a study of Ad26.COV2.S vaccination and SARS-CoV-2 variants. From germline, CDR1 is LNHDA and CDR2 SQIVND (reference sequence). The germline V and J ends were trimmed by 4 bases and 0 bases, with 18 bases remaining between them. The CDR3 spans 17 residues. Noted treatment: around 19 received Ad26.COV2.S at low or high dose, single or two shots; about five received placebo; per-sample allocation not given. Sampling took place 63 days after the first vaccine or placebo injection. TCRdb keeps only in-frame clones here, not all; method: immunoSEQ multiplex PCR. The sample lists around 350,000 clones; about 88% were seen once.

This chain uses TRBV19 with TRBJ1-1; perhaps TRBD1 as D (5 bases). This clonotype was obtained from a person aged 18-60 years who received the Ad26.COV2.S COVID-19 vaccine or a placebo. Sequencing was performed on peripheral blood, taken in a trial of Ad26.COV2.S vaccine versus placebo. CDR3 in amino acids: CASSKKGGVGVNTEAFF. CDR3 coding DNA: TGTGCCAGTAGTAAGAAGGGAGGGGTAGGGGTGAACACTGAAGCTTTCTTT.